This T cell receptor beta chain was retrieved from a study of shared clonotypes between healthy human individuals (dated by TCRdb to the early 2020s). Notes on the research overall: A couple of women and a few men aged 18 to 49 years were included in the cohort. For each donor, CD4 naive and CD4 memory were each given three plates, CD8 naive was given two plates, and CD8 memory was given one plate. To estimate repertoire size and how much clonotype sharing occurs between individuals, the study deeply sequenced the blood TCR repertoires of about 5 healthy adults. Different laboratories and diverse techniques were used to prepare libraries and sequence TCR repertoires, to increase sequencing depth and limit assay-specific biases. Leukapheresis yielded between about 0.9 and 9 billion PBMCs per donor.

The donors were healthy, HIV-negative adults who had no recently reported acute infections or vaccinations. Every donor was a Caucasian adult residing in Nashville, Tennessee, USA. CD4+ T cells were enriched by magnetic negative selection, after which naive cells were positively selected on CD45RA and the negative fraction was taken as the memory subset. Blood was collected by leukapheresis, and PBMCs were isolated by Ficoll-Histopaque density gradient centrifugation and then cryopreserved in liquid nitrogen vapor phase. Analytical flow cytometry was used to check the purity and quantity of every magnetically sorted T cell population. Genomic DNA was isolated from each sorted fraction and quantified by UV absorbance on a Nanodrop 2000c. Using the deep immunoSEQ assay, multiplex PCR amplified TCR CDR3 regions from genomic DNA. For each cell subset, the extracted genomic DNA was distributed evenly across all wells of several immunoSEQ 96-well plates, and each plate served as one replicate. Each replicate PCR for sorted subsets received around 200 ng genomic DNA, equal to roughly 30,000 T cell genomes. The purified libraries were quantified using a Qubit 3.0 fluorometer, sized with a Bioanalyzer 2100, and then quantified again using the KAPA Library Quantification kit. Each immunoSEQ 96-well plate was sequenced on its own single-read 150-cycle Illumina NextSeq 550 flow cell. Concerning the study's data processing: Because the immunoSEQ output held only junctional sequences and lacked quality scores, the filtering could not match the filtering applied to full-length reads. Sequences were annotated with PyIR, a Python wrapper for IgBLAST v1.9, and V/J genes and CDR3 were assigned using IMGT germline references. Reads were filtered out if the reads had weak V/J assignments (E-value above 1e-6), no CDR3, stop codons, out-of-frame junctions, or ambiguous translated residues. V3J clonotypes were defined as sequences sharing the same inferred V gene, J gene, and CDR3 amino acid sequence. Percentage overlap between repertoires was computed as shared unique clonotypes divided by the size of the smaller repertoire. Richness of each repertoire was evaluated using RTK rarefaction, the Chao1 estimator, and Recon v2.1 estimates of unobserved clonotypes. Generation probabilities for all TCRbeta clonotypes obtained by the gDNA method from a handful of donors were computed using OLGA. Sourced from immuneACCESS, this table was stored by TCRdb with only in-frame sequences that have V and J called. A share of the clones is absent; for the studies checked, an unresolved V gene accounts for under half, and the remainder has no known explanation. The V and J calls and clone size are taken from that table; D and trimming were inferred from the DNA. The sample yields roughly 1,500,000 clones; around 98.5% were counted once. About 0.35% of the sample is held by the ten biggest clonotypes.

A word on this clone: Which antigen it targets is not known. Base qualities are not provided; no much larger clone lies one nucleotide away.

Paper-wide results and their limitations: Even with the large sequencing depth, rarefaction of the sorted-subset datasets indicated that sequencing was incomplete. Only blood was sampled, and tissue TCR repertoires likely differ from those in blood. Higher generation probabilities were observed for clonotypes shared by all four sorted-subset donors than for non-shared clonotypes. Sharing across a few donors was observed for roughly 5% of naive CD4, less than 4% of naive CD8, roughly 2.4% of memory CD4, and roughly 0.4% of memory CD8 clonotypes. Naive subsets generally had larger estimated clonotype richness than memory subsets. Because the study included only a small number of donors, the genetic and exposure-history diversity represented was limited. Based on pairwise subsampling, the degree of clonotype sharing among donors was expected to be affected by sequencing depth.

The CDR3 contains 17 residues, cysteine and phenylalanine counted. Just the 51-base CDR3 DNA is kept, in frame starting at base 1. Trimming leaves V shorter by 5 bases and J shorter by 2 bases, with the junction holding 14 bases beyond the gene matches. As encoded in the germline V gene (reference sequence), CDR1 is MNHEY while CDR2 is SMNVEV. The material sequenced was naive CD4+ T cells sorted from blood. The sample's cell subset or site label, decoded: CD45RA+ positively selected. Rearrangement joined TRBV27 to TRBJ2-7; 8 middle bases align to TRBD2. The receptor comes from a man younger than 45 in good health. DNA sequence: TGTGCCAGCAGTCCCCGGGGGGGAGCGGAGGGGCCCTACGAGCAGTACTTC. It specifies CASSPRGGAEGPYEQYF.